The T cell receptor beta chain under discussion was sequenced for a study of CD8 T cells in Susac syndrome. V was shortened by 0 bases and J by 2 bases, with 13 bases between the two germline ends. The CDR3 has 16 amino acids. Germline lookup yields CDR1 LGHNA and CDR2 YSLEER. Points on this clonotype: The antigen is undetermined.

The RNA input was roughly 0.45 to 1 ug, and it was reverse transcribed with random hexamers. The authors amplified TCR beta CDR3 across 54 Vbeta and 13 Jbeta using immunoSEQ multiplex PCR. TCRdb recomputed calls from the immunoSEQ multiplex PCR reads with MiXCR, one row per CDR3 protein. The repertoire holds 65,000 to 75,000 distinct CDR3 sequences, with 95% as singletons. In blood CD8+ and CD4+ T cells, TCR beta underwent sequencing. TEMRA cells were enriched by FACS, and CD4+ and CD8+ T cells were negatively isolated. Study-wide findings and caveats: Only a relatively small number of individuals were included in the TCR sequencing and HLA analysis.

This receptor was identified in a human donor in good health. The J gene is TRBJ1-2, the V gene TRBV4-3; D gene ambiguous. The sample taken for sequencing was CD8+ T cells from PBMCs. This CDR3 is CASSQDGLRSNYGYTF. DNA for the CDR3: TGCGCCAGCAGCCAAGACGGCCTAAGGTCAAACTATGGCTACACCTTC.